The T cell receptor (beta chain) under discussion was sequenced for a study of regulatory dendritic cells for organ transplantation. As for this clone: What it recognizes is unknown.

Repertoires were generated with immunoSEQ multiplex PCR, while TCRdb's copy carries only in-frame clones and drops some. In the table there are under 40,000 clones, 75% to 95% of which are singletons. Memory T cells were CD45RO+, naive were CD45RA+, sorted by FACS. This CDR3 spans 14 amino acids. The V gene's germline CDR1 is LNHDA and CDR2 SQIVND (reference sequence). The germline V and J ends were trimmed by 5 bases and 6 bases, with 16 bases remaining between them. The study, taken as a whole, reports: Among resting subsets, memory CD8+ cells contained the most alloreactive clonotypes.

The TCR originated in a human donor in good health. The chain employs TRBV19 and TRBJ1-2; no reliable D call. Material for sequencing was naive CD8+ T cells from blood. Indicated subset: CD45RA+ naive T cells. The CDR3 DNA follows: TGTGCCAGTAGTTCCCCCTATGGAGATCATGGCTACACCTTC. It encodes CASSSPYGDHGYTF. The whole variable domain, remainder taken from reference TRBV19 and TRBJ1-2, is DGGITQSPKYLFRKEGQNVTLSCEQNLNHDAMYWYRQDPGQGLRLIYYSQIVNDFQKGDIAEGYSVSREKKESFPLTVTSAQKNPTAFYLCASSSPYGDHGYTFGSGTRLTVV.